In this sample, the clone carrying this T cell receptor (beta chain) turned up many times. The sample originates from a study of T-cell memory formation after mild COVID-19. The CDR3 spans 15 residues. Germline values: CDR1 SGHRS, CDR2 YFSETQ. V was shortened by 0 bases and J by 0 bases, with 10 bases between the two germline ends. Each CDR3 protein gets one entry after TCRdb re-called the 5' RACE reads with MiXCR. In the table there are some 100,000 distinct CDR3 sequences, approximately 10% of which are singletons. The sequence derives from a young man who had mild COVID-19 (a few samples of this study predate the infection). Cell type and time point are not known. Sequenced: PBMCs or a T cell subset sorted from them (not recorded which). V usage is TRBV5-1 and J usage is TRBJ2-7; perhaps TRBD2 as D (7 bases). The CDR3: CASSLVGGDSYEQYF. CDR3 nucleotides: TGCGCCAGCAGCTTGGTAGGGGGGGACTCCTACGAGCAGTACTTC.